This TCR beta chain was recorded in a study of T cell responses to AZD1222 COVID-19 vaccine. Findings and caveats of the study: At 160-218 and 743-854, vaccine-associated CD4 TCRs were dominant, and they spanned spike. Seropositive status at baseline applied to only a handful of AZD1222 recipients. Possibly, clonal diversity was underestimated; donors were largely white British and included more females.

The protocol was immunoSEQ multiplex PCR, while the TCRdb copy is restricted to in-frame clones and leaves out a portion. In the table there are about 92,000 clones, around 90% of which are singletons. V was shortened by 5 bases and J by 5 bases, with 9 bases between the two germline ends. CDR3 length: 13 residues. Turning to this clone: Antigen: not known.

Sequenced material: peripheral blood, taken on day 0 of AZD1222 vaccination. This sequence joins TRBV12-3 or TRBV12-4 and TRBJ1-4; perhaps TRBD1 as D (5 bases). This clonotype originated in an adult in good health. The CDR3 spells CASSQGGNEKLFF. Here the CDR3 DNA reads TGTGCCAGCAGTCAGGGAGGGAATGAAAAACTGTTTTTT.